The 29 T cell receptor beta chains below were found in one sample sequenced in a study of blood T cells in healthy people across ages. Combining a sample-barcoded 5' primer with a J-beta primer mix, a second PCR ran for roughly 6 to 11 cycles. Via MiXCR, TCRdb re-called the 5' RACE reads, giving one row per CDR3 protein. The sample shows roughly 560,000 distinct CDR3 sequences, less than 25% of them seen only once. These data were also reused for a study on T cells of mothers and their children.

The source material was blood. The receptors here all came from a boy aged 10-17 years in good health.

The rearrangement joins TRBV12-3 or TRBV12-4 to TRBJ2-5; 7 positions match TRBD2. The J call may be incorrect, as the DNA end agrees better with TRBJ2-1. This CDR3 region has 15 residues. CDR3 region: CASSLYERGGNEQFF. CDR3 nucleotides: TGTGCCAGCAGCTTGTACGAAAGGGGAGGGAATGAGCAGTTCTTC.

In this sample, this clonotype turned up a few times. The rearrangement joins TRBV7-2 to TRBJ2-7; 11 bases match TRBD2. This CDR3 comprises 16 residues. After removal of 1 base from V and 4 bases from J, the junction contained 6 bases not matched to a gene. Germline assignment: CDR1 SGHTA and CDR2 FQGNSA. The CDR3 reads CASSLGALAGVYEQYF. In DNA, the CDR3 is TGTGCCAGCAGCTTAGGAGCACTAGCGGGAGTTTACGAGCAGTACTTC. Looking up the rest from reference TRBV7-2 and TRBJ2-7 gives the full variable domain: GAGVSQSPSNKVTEKGKDVELRCDPISGHTALYWYRQSLGQGLEFLIYFQGNSAPDKSGLPSDRFSAERTGGSVSTLTIQRTQQEDSAVYLCASSLGALAGVYEQYFGPGTRLTVT.

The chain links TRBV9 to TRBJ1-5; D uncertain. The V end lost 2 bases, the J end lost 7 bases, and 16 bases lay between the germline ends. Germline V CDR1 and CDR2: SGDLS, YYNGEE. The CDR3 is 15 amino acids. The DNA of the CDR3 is TGTGCCAGCAGCGTGAGTGGTGGACCTTACCAGCCCCAGCATTTT. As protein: CASSVSGGPYQPQHF.

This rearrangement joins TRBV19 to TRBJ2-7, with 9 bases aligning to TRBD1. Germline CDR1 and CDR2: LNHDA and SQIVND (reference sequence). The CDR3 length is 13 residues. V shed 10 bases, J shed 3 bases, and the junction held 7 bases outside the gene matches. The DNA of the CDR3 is TGTGCCACCGCCCCGGGACAGGGCTACGAGCAGTACTTC. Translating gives CATAPGQGYEQYF.

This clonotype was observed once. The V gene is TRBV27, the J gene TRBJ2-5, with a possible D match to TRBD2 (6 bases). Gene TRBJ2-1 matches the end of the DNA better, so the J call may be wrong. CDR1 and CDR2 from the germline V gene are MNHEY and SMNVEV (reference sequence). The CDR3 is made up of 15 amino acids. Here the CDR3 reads CASSFAGSLLNEQFF. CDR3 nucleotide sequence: TGTGCCAGCAGTTTTGCGGGAAGCCTCCTCAATGAGCAGTTCTTC.

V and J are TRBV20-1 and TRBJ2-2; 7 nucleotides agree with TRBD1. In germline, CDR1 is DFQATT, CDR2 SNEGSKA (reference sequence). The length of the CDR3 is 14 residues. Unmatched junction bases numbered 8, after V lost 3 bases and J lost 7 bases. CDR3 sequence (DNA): TGCAGTGCTAGGCAAGACAGGGCGGGCGGGGAGCTGTTTTTT. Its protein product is CSARQDRAGGELFF.

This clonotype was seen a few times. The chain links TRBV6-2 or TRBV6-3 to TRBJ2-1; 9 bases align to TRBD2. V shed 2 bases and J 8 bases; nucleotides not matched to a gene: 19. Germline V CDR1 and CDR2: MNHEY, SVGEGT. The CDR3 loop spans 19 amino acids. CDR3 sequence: CASSYVGGSSGSMSDEQFF. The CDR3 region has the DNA TGTGCCAGCAGTTACGTAGGAGGGAGTAGCGGGAGTATGTCGGATGAGCAGTTCTTC.

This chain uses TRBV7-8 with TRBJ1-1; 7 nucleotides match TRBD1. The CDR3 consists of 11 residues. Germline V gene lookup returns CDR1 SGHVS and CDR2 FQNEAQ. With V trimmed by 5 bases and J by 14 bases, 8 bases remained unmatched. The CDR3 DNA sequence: TGTGCCAGCAGCCAAGGGGGACAGCCGTTCTTT. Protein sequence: CASSQGGQPFF.

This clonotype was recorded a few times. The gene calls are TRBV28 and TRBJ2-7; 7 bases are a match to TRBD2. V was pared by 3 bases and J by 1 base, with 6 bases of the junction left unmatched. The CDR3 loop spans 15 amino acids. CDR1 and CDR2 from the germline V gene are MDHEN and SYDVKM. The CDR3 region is CASSLGGEGSYEQYF. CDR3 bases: TGTGCCAGCAGTTTGGGAGGGGAAGGATCCTACGAGCAGTACTTC.

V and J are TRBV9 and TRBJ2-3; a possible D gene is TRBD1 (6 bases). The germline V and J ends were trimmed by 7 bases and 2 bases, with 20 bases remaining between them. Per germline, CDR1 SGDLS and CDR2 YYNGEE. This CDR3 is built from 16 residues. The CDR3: CASGPITGLDTDTQYF. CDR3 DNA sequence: TGTGCCAGCGGGCCTATAACAGGGTTAGACACAGATACGCAGTATTTT.

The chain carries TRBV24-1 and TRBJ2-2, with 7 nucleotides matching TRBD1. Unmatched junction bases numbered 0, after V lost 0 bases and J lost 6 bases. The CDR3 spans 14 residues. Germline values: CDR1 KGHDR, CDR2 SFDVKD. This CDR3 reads CATSDLQGAGELFF. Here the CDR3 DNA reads TGTGCCACCAGTGATTTGCAGGGGGCCGGGGAGCTGTTTTTT.

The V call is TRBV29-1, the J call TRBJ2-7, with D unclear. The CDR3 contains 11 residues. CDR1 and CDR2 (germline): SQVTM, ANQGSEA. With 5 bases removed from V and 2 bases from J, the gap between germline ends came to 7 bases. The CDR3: CSVSDPYEQYF. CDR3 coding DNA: TGCAGCGTTAGTGATCCCTACGAGCAGTACTTC.

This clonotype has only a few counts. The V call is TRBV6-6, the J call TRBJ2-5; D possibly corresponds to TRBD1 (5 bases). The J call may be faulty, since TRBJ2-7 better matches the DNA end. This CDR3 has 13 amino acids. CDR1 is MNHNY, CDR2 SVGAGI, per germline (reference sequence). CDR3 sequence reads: CASSTRGFYEQYF. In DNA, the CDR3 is TGTGCCAGCAGCACAAGGGGCTTCTACGAGCAGTACTTC.

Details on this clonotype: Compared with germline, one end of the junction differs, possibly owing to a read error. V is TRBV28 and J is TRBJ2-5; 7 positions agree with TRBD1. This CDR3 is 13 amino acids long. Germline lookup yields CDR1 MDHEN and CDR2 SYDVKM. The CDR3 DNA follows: TGTGCCTGCAGGGACAGAATCGAAGAGACCCAGTACTTC. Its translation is CACRDRIEETQYF.

The CDR3 spells CSASPLRGFQETQYF. CDR3 DNA sequence: TGCAGTGCTAGCCCGTTGCGGGGATTCCAAGAGACCCAGTACTTC. This sequence joins TRBV20-1 and TRBJ2-5; D is possibly TRBD2 (6 bases). Germline CDR1 and CDR2: DFQATT and SNEGSKA (reference sequence). V shed 3 bases and J shed 1 base, with 15 bases lying between them. CDR3 size: 15 residues.

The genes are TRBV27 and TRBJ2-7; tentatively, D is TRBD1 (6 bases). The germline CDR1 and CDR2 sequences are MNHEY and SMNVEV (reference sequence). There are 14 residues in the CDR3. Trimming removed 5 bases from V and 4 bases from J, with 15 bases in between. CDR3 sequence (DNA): TGTGCCAGCAGTAAACCCGGGACAACTTACGAGCAGTACTTC. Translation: CASSKPGTTYEQYF.

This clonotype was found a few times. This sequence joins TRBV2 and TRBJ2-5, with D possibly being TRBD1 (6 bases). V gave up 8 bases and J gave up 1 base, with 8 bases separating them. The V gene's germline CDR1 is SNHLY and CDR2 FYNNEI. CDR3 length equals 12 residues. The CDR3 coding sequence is TGTGCCAGCGGGGGCCTCCAAGAGACCCAGTACTTC. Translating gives CASGGLQETQYF.

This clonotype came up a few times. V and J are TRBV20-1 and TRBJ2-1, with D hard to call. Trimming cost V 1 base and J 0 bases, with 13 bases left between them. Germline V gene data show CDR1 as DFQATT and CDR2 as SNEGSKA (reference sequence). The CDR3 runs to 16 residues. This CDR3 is CSARVSGASSYNEQFF. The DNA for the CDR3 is TGCAGTGCTAGAGTTTCAGGCGCGAGCTCCTACAATGAGCAGTTCTTC.

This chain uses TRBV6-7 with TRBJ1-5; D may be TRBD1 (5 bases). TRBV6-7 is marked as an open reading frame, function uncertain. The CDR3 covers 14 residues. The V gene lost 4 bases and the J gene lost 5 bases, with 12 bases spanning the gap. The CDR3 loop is CASSWGPQDQPQHF. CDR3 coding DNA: TGTGCCAGCAGTTGGGGCCCGCAGGATCAGCCCCAGCATTTT.

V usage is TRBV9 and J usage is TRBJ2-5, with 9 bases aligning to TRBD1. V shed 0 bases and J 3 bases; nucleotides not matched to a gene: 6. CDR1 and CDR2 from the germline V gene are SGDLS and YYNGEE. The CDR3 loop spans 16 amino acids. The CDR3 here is CASSVDTGGGEETQYF. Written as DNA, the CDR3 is TGTGCCAGCAGCGTAGATACAGGGGGCGGTGAAGAGACCCAGTACTTC.

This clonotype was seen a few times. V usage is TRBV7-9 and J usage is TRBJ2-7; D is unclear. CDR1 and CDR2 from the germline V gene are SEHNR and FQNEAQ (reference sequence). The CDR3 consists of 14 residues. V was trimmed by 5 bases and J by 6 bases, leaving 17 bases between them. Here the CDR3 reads CASSSSGPAVEQYF. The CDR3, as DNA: TGTGCCAGCAGCAGCTCCGGGCCTGCGGTCGAGCAGTACTTC.

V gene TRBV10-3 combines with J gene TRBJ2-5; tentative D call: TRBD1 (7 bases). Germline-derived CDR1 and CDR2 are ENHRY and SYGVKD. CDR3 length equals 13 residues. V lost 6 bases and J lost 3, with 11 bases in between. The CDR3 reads CAIRGGTEETQYF. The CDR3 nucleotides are TGTGCCATCAGAGGGGGGACAGAAGAGACCCAGTACTTC.

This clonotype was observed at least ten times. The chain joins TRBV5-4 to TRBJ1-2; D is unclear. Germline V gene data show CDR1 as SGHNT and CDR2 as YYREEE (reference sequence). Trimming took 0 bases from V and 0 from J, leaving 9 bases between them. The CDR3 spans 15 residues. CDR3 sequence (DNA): TGTGCCAGCAGCTTGGGGGCAGGTGCTAACTATGGCTACACCTTC. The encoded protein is CASSLGAGANYGYTF.

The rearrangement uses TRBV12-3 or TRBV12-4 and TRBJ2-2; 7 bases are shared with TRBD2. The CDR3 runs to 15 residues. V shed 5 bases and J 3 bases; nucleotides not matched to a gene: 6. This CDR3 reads CASSVRREYTGELFF. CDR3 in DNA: TGTGCCAGCAGTGTACGGCGGGAGTACACCGGGGAGCTGTTTTTT.

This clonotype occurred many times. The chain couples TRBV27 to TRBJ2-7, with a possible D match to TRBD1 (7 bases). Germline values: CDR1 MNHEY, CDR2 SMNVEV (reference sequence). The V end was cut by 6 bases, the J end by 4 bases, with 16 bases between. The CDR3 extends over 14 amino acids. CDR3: CASRSSGGLYEQYF. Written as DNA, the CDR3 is TGTGCCAGCAGGTCATCAGGGGGGCTATACGAGCAGTACTTC.

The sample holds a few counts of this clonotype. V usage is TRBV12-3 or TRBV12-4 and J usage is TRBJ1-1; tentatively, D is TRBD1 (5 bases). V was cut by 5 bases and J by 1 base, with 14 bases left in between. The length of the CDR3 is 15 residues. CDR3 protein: CASSPRTFENTEAFF. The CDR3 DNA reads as TGTGCCAGCAGTCCTCGGACATTTGAGAACACTGAAGCTTTCTTT.

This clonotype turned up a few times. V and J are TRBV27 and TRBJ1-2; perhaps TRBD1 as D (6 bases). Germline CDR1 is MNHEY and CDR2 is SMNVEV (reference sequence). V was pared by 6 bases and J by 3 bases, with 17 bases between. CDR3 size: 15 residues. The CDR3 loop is CASRIAGGAYYGYTF. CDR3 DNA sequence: TGTGCCAGCAGAATAGCGGGGGGCGCATACTATGGCTACACCTTC.

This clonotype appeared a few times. CDR3 sequence: CASRQNGQGLEAFF. CDR3 sequence (DNA): TGTGCCAGCAGACAGAACGGGCAGGGTCTTGAAGCTTTCTTT. The chain is built from TRBV7-2 and TRBJ1-1, with a weak D call TRBD1 (5 bases). The ends were cut back, 6 bases at V and 7 bases at J, with 18 bases in the middle. This CDR3 has 14 amino acids. Germline loops: CDR1 SGHTA, CDR2 FQGNSA.

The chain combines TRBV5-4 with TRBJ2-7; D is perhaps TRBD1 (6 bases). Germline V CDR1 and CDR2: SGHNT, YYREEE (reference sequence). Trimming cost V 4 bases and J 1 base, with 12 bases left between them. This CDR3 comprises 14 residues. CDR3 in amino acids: CASSKGGFSYEQYF. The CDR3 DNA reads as TGTGCCAGCAGCAAAGGGGGTTTTTCCTACGAGCAGTACTTC.